One and the same sample provided the 23 T cell receptor beta chains below, sequenced in a study of T cell responses to AZD1222 COVID-19 vaccine. The assay was immunoSEQ multiplex PCR, and TCRdb's table has in-frame clones only and misses some. Seen here are more than 35,000 clones, nearly 85% observed once, and the top ten hold 52%. The sample consisted of peripheral blood, taken on day 0 of AZD1222 vaccination. The receptors derive from an adult in good health.

This rearrangement joins TRBV18 to TRBJ2-5; D ambiguous. The V end lost 2 bases, the J end lost 4 bases, and 8 bases lay between the germline ends. Germline V gives CDR1 KGHSH, CDR2 LQKENI. The CDR3 runs 13 residues. For the CDR3, the DNA is TGTGCCAGCTCACCAGCAGGTAGAGAGACCCAGTACTTC. It translates to CASSPAGRETQYF.

CDR3 region: CASSFGGGAFYEQYF. The CDR3 DNA reads TGTGCCAGCAGCTTTGGCGGGGGGGCTTTTTACGAGCAGTACTTC. The chain couples TRBV5-5 to TRBJ2-7, with 9 positions matching TRBD2. This CDR3 spans 15 amino acids. The trim removed 2 bases at V and 4 bases at J, leaving 7 bases unmatched. CDR1 is SGHKS and CDR2 is YYEKEE in the germline V gene (reference sequence).

Note on this clone: The limits of the CDR3 on the DNA are not certain, so only TCRdb's listed CDR3 is given. The gene calls are TRBV6-2 or TRBV6-3 and TRBJ2-4. Looked up from germline, CDR1 is MNHEY and CDR2 is SVGEGT. The CDR3 is 15 residues long, counting both termini. The CDR3 spells CASSYVGPWENIQYF.

The chain recombines TRBV6-6 with TRBJ1-3; 8 bases line up with TRBD1. CDR1 and CDR2 from the germline V gene are MNHNY and SVGAGI (reference sequence). The CDR3 is 14 amino acids. The ends lost 6 bases at V and 0 bases at J; junction bases unmatched: 1. The CDR3 protein is CASRTGVSGNTIYF. The CDR3 DNA reads TGTGCCAGCAGGACAGGGGTCTCTGGAAACACCATATATTTT.

The chain's CDR3 is CASSGAGTGGFQNRGYTF. The CDR3 nucleotides are TGTGCCAGCAGTGGTGCCGGGACAGGGGGTTTTCAGAACCGCGGCTACACCTTC. The V call is TRBV5-6, the J call TRBJ1-2; TRBD1 aligns across 11 bases. This CDR3 spans 18 amino acids. Germline values: CDR1 SGHDT, CDR2 YYEEEE. Germline trimming cut 5 bases from V and 8 bases from J; bases unmatched to any gene: 20.

The table lists this clone with a few counts. V is TRBV28 and J is TRBJ1-6; TRBD1 matches 8 bases. This CDR3 has 16 residues. The ends lost 5 bases at V and 5 bases at J; junction bases unmatched: 8. Germline loops: CDR1 MDHEN, CDR2 SYDVKM. DNA of the CDR3: TGTGCCAGCAGTGGCCCTAGGACAGGGAATAATTCACCCCTCCACTTT. This sequence encodes CASSGPRTGNNSPLHF.

The chain employs TRBV5-1 and TRBJ1-5; D not certain. The CDR3 sequence is 13 residues long. V was pared by 4 bases and J by 7 bases, with 12 bases between. Germline lookup yields CDR1 SGHRS and CDR2 YFSETQ. The DNA for the CDR3 is TGCGCCAGCAGCGAAACAGTATCACAGCCCCAGCATTTT. Its translation is CASSETVSQPQHF.

This clone was detected only once. V is TRBV2 and J is TRBJ1-1; TRBD1 is a possible D gene (5 bases). CDR1 SNHLY and CDR2 FYNNEI come from the germline V gene. This CDR3 is built from 14 residues. With 5 bases removed from V and 1 base from J, the gap between germline ends came to 11 bases. Written as DNA, the CDR3 is TGTGCCAGCAGTCCTGACAGCCCGAACACTGAAGCTTTCTTT. This gives the protein CASSPDSPNTEAFF. The entire variable domain, with the rest obtained from reference TRBV2 and TRBJ1-1, is as follows: EPEVTQTPSHQVTQMGQEVILRCVPISNHLYFYWYRQILGQKVEFLVSFYNNEISEKSEIFDDQFSVERPDGSNFTLKIRSTKLEDSAMYFCASSPDSPNTEAFFGQGTRLTVV.

This clone was recorded a few times. This chain uses TRBV28 with TRBJ2-1; D may correspond to TRBD1 or TRBD2 (5 bases each). CDR1 and CDR2 from the germline V gene are MDHEN and SYDVKM. The V end lost 6 bases, the J end lost 5 bases, and 20 bases lay between the germline ends. This CDR3 comprises 16 residues. CDR3 in amino acids: CASRSPPEGSDNEQFF. DNA for the CDR3: TGTGCCAGCAGGTCCCCCCCTGAGGGGTCAGACAATGAGCAGTTCTTC. The full variable domain, its missing parts supplied by reference TRBV28 and TRBJ2-1, is DVKVTQSSRYLVKRTGEKVFLECVQDMDHENMFWYRQDPGLGLRLIYFSYDVKMKEKGDIPEGYSVSREKKERFSLILESASTNQTSMYLCASRSPPEGSDNEQFFGPGTRLTVL.

The rearrangement joins TRBV28 to TRBJ1-6, with 7 bases fitting TRBD1. The junction had 11 bases not matched to a gene; V was cut back by 8 bases and J by 7 bases. CDR3 length: 15 residues. In germline, CDR1 is MDHEN, CDR2 SYDVKM. The CDR3 region has the DNA TGTGCCAGCGGGCCCGAGACAGGGCGCAATTCACCCCTCCACTTT. Translating it yields CASGPETGRNSPLHF.

This sequence joins TRBV3-1 (or the pseudogene TRBV3-2) and TRBJ2-7; D ambiguous. The CDR3 length is 13 residues. Trimming took off 4 bases at V and 0 bases at J, with 7 bases between the two ends. CDR1 and CDR2 from the germline V gene are LGHDT and YNNKEL (reference sequence). This CDR3 reads CASSRDFSYEQYF. The CDR3 coding sequence is TGTGCCAGCAGCCGGGATTTCTCCTACGAGCAGTACTTC.

This chain joins TRBV18 and TRBJ2-3; 9 bases agree with TRBD2. The V and J ends lost 6 bases and 2 bases, in that order; junction bases with no gene match: 9. This CDR3 region has 16 residues. The germline V gene encodes CDR1 KGHSH and CDR2 LQKENI. The CDR3 bases are TGTGCCAGCTCTCCCAAGAGCGGGAGGATCACAGATACGCAGTATTTT. Translating it yields CASSPKSGRITDTQYF.

The chain couples TRBV25-1 to TRBJ2-1, with D maybe TRBD2 (6 bases). Trimming removed 4 bases from V and 10 bases from J, with 17 bases in between. The length of the CDR3 is 14 residues. Per germline, CDR1 MGHDK and CDR2 SYGVNS. As DNA, the CDR3 is TGTGCCAGCAGTGGGTGGACGGGGGAGTACGAGCAGTTCTTC. This gives the protein CASSGWTGEYEQFF.

This sequence joins TRBV7-9 and TRBJ1-1, with a possible D match to TRBD1 (5 bases). The ends were cut back, 1 base at V and 2 bases at J, with 11 bases in the middle. The V gene's germline CDR1 is SEHNR and CDR2 FQNEAQ (reference sequence). The CDR3 sequence is 15 residues long. The CDR3 region is CASSLGGGSNTEAFF. CDR3 nucleotides: TGTGCCAGCAGCTTAGGTGGGGGTAGCAACACTGAAGCTTTCTTT. The whole variable domain, remainder taken from reference TRBV7-9 and TRBJ1-1, is DTGVSQNPRHKITKRGQNVTFRCDPISEHNRLYWYRQTLGQGPEFLTYFQNEAQLEKSRLLSDRFSAERPKGSFSTLEIQRTEQGDSAMYLCASSLGGGSNTEAFFGQGTRLTVV.

The chain combines TRBV10-3 with TRBJ1-2; no definite D call. This CDR3 has 13 amino acids. The germline V gene encodes CDR1 ENHRY and CDR2 SYGVKD. Trimming stripped 7 bases from V and 5 bases from J, with 14 bases between. The DNA of the CDR3 is TGTGCCATCACCTCCTCCCGGGAGTATGGCTACACCTTC. The encoded protein is CAITSSREYGYTF.

This clone was recorded at least ten times. This chain connects TRBV27 to TRBJ2-1; 7 nucleotides agree with TRBD2. Germline V gene sequence: CDR1 MNHEY, CDR2 SMNVEV (reference sequence). This CDR3 comprises 15 residues. The junction had 13 bases not matched to a gene; V was cut back by 5 bases and J by 9 bases. The DNA for the CDR3 is TGTGCCAGCAGTATCGTACCGGGACTAATATCTGAGCAGTTCTTC. This encodes CASSIVPGLISEQFF.

The genes are TRBV4-3 and TRBJ1-6; 8 nucleotides agree with TRBD1. Trimming took 1 base from V and 5 from J; bases not matched to a gene: 4. CDR3 length equals 16 residues. The germline CDR1 and CDR2 sequences are LGHNA and YSLEER. CDR3 coding DNA: TGCGCCAGCAGCCAAGGACCGGGACAGGATAATTCACCCCTCCACTTT. Encoded protein: CASSQGPGQDNSPLHF.

The chain links TRBV28 to TRBJ2-2, with 7 bases that match TRBD1. Germline V gene lookup returns CDR1 MDHEN and CDR2 SYDVKM. The length of the CDR3 is 16 residues. V was pared by 3 bases and J by 4 bases, with 8 bases of the junction left unmatched. The CDR3 DNA follows: TGTGCCAGCAGTTTTAGGGCCAGGGGGAGCACCGGGGAGCTGTTTTTT. It specifies CASSFRARGSTGELFF.

CDR3 coding DNA: TGTGCCAGCAGTGATGGCTCACCGGGGAGCTCCTACAATGAGCAGTTCTTC. Translation: CASSDGSPGSSYNEQFF. This sequence joins TRBV2 and TRBJ2-1; the D gene is possibly TRBD2 (5 bases). CDR3 size: 17 residues. V was pared by 3 bases and J by 0 bases, with 15 bases between. The germline V gene encodes CDR1 SNHLY and CDR2 FYNNEI.

The chain carries TRBV11-1 and TRBJ2-1; TRBD2 matches 12 bases. The CDR3 spans 17 residues. Germline assignment: CDR1 SGHAT and CDR2 FQDESV (reference sequence). The ends lost 0 bases at V and 7 bases at J; junction bases unmatched: 7. The CDR3, as DNA: TGTGCCAGCAGCTTAGCAGCTAGCGGGAGGGTACAGAATGAGCAGTTCTTC. It codes for CASSLAASGRVQNEQFF.

The chain carries TRBV6-5 and TRBJ1-5, with D perhaps matching TRBD1 (5 bases). CDR3 length equals 14 residues. Trimming stripped 3 bases from V and 4 bases from J, with 10 bases between. CDR1 and CDR2 (germline): MNHEY, SVGAGI. The DNA of the CDR3 is TGTGCCAGCAGTTATTGGGGACCTAATCAGCCCCAGCATTTT. Translated: CASSYWGPNQPQHF.

The rearrangement joins TRBV2 to TRBJ2-1; 8 positions match TRBD2. Looked up from germline, CDR1 is SNHLY and CDR2 is FYNNEI. The V and J ends lost 8 bases and 3 bases, in that order; junction bases with no gene match: 6. This CDR3 is built from 14 residues. The CDR3 loop is CASRGGLDYNEQFF. CDR3 DNA sequence: TGTGCCAGCCGGGGGGGACTCGACTACAATGAGCAGTTCTTC. Drawing the rest from reference TRBV2 and TRBJ2-1, the complete variable domain is EPEVTQTPSHQVTQMGQEVILRCVPISNHLYFYWYRQILGQKVEFLVSFYNNEISEKSEIFDDQFSVERPDGSNFTLKIRSTKLEDSAMYFCASRGGLDYNEQFFGPGTRLTVL.

The rearrangement links TRBV18 to TRBJ2-7, with 12 bases identical to TRBD1. The CDR3 covers 15 residues. V trimming: 4 bases; J trimming: 6 bases; junction bases outside the gene matches: 7. Germline V gene sequence: CDR1 KGHSH, CDR2 LQKENI. CDR3 amino acids: CASSRPGTGGGEQYF. Here the CDR3 DNA reads TGTGCCAGCTCACGCCCAGGGACAGGGGGCGGCGAGCAGTACTTC.